This T cell receptor beta chain was identified during a study of T cells after yellow fever vaccination. General study results and limits: Among all clonotypes, a small share was observed in both CD4 and CD8 compartments. A secondary response was less intense yet reached its peak sooner, at day 5 versus 15.

Comments on this clonotype: Antigen: not known.

In making TCR cDNA, 5'RACE template switching added a universal primer site and UMIs to it. TCRdb re-analysed the 5' RACE reads in MiXCR, keeping a single row per CDR3 protein. The sample lists approximately 610,000 distinct CDR3 sequences; about a sixth were seen once. V lost 4 bases and J lost 5; bases outside the gene matches: 15. Germline-derived CDR1 and CDR2 are SGHRS and YFSETQ. This CDR3 region has 16 residues. This chain connects TRBV5-1 to TRBJ2-7, with TRBD1 matching 7 bases. This sequence was found in a man younger than 30 who received the YFV17D yellow fever vaccine. The sequences come from PBMCs, collected more than 4 days after the first yellow fever vaccination. CDR3 in amino acids: CASSPFTGVGENEQYF. CDR3 DNA: TGCGCCAGCAGCCCGTTCACAGGGGTCGGTGAGAACGAGCAGTACTTC.